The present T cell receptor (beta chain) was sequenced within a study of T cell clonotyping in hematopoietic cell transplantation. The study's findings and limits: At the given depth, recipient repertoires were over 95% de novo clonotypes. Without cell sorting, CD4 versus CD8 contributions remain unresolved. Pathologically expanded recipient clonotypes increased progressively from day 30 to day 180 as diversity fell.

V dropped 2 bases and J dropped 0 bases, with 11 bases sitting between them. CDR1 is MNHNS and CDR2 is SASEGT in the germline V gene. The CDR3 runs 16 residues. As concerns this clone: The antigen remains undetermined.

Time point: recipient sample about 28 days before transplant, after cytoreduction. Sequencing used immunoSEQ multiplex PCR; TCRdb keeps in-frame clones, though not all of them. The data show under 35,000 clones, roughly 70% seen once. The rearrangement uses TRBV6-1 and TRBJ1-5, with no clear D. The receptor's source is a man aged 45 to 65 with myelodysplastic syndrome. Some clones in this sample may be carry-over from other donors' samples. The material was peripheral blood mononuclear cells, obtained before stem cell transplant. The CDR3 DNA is TGTGCCAGCAGTGAAAGTGGCGGGTATAGCAATCAGCCCCAGCATTTT. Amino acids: CASSESGGYSNQPQHF.